Listed below are T cell receptor beta chains from one sample, sequenced in a study. TCRdb redid the calling of the 5' RACE reads with MiXCR, one entry per CDR3 protein. The sample shows approximately 50,000 distinct CDR3 sequences, 26% of them seen only once. Input material: tumor-infiltrating Tregs sorted from the breast tumor. Source of these receptors: a female donor with breast cancer. Both conserved end residues are part of each CDR3. A D gene is named only where the DNA matches it firmly. Some rows mark clone size as missing; the rest say once, few, many or name a class of expanded clone.

v_call: TRBV4-3; j_call: TRBJ2-7; d_call: .; clone_size: many; cdr3_nt: TGCGCCAGCAGCCAGCAGGGACTCGAGACCTACGAGCAGTACTTC; cdr3_aa: CASSQQGLETYEQYF
v_call: TRBV3-1; j_call: TRBJ2-2; d_call: TRBD2; clone_size: many; cdr3_nt: TGTGCCAGCCGGTCTAGCGGGAGCTCCGGGGAGCTGTTTTTT; cdr3_aa: CASRSSGSSGELFF
v_call: TRBV5-1; j_call: TRBJ2-5; d_call: .; clone_size: few; cdr3_nt: TGCGCCAGCAGCGAGGGAGGAGAGACCCAGTACTTC; cdr3_aa: CASSEGGETQYF
v_call: TRBV7-3; j_call: TRBJ2-3; d_call: .; clone_size: .; cdr3_nt: TGTGCCAGCAGCTTAACTACTACAGATACGCAGTATTTT; cdr3_aa: CASSLTTTDTQYF
v_call: TRBV7-2; j_call: TRBJ2-7; d_call: TRBD1; clone_size: once; cdr3_nt: TGTGCCAGCAGCTTAGCCCCGGACAGGGGGCTAACCTCCACCTACGAGCAGTGCTTC; cdr3_aa: CASSLAPDRGLTSTYEQCF
v_call: TRBV3-1; j_call: TRBJ2-2; d_call: .; clone_size: .; cdr3_nt: TGTGCCAGCAGCCAAGAAGACGGGGAGCTGTTTTTT; cdr3_aa: CASSQEDGELFF
v_call: TRBV20-1; j_call: TRBJ2-4; d_call: .; clone_size: .; cdr3_nt: TGCAGTGCTAGAGAGGGGTCGATTCTCAACATTCAGTACTTC; cdr3_aa: CSAREGSILNIQYF
v_call: TRBV7-9; j_call: TRBJ2-5; d_call: TRBD2; clone_size: .; cdr3_nt: TGTGCCAGCAGCGAGGGACTAGCGGAAGAGACCCAGTACTTC; cdr3_aa: CASSEGLAEETQYF
v_call: TRBV29-1; j_call: TRBJ2-5; d_call: TRBD2; clone_size: medium-sized; cdr3_nt: TGCAGCGTGCGGACTAGCGGGGGAGAGACCCAGTACTTC; cdr3_aa: CSVRTSGGETQYF
v_call: TRBV9; j_call: TRBJ2-5; d_call: TRBD2; clone_size: medium-sized; cdr3_nt: TGTGCCAGCAGCGGAACGGGAGGGCCATTGGAGACCCAGTACTTC; cdr3_aa: CASSGTGGPLETQYF
v_call: TRBV20-1; j_call: TRBJ2-1; d_call: TRBD2; clone_size: few; cdr3_nt: TGCAGTGCTAGAGACCCTAGCGGGAGGGCATCTGAGCAGTTCTTC; cdr3_aa: CSARDPSGRASEQFF
v_call: TRBV6-4; j_call: TRBJ2-2; d_call: .; clone_size: many; cdr3_nt: TGTGCCAGCCGACAGGAGTCGAACACCGGGGAGCTGTTTTTT; cdr3_aa: CASRQESNTGELFF
v_call: TRBV6-2/TRBV6-3; j_call: TRBJ2-5; d_call: TRBD2; clone_size: few; cdr3_nt: TGTGCCAGCAGTTACTTCAGCTTTGCGGGAGGCCAAGAGACCCAGTACTTC; cdr3_aa: CASSYFSFAGGQETQYF
v_call: TRBV5-1; j_call: TRBJ2-5; d_call: .; clone_size: .; cdr3_nt: TGCGCCAGCAGCTTGGCCGGGCAGGGTCAAGAGACCCTGTACTTC; cdr3_aa: CASSLAGQGQETLYF
v_call: TRBV4-2; j_call: TRBJ2-1; d_call: .; clone_size: few; cdr3_nt: TGTGCCAGCAGCGCAGAGGATGAGCAGTTCTTC; cdr3_aa: CASSAEDEQFF
v_call: TRBV3-1; j_call: TRBJ1-2; d_call: TRBD1; clone_size: .; cdr3_nt: TGTGCCAGCAGCCCGGGTCCAGGGGGCCCCTATGGCTACACCTTC; cdr3_aa: CASSPGPGGPYGYTF
v_call: TRBV20-1; j_call: TRBJ1-2; d_call: .; clone_size: many; cdr3_nt: TGCAGTGCTAGAGAAGACACCGGGAATGGCTACACCTTC; cdr3_aa: CSAREDTGNGYTF
v_call: TRBV10-3; j_call: TRBJ2-1; d_call: .; clone_size: .; cdr3_nt: TGTGCCGGCGACGGAGGGGCGTTCCATGAGCAGTTCTTC; cdr3_aa: CAGDGGAFHEQFF
v_call: TRBV4-1; j_call: TRBJ2-5; d_call: TRBD2; clone_size: .; cdr3_nt: TGCGCCAGCAGTCGTATTAGACTAGCGGGAGGAGAGACCCAGTACTTC; cdr3_aa: CASSRIRLAGGETQYF
v_call: TRBV5-6; j_call: TRBJ1-1; d_call: .; clone_size: many; cdr3_nt: TGTGCCAGCAGCTTGGGCCGCATGGAAGCTTTCTTT; cdr3_aa: CASSLGRMEAFF
v_call: TRBV29-1; j_call: TRBJ1-2; d_call: .; clone_size: once; cdr3_nt: TGCAGCATTGAAGGGTCATCCTCCAGGGATTTAGGCTACACCTTC; cdr3_aa: CSIEGSSSRDLGYTF
v_call: TRBV11-2; j_call: TRBJ2-3; d_call: TRBD2; clone_size: once; cdr3_nt: TGTGCCAGCAGCCCTCGCAGAGGGACTAGCGGAACTAGCACAGATACGCAGTATTTT; cdr3_aa: CASSPRRGTSGTSTDTQYF
v_call: TRBV3-1; j_call: TRBJ2-3; d_call: .; clone_size: .; cdr3_nt: TGTGCCAGCAGCTCCCAGCCGACGGCCGGTACGCAGTATTTT; cdr3_aa: CASSSQPTAGTQYF
v_call: TRBV3-1; j_call: TRBJ2-7; d_call: .; clone_size: medium-sized; cdr3_nt: TGTGCCAGCAGGCCGGCGGGTATCCACGAGCAGTACTTC; cdr3_aa: CASRPAGIHEQYF
v_call: TRBV28; j_call: TRBJ1-5; d_call: .; clone_size: once; cdr3_nt: TGTGCCAGCAGTTTATTTGGTTGGGGGGCAGGTCAGCCCCAGCATTTT; cdr3_aa: CASSLFGWGAGQPQHF
v_call: TRBV6-2/TRBV6-3; j_call: TRBJ2-7; d_call: .; clone_size: many; cdr3_nt: TGTGCCAGCAGTTCATCTGGATCAGACCACGAGCAGTACTTC; cdr3_aa: CASSSSGSDHEQYF
v_call: TRBV12-3/TRBV12-4; j_call: TRBJ1-2; d_call: .; clone_size: few; cdr3_nt: TGTGCCAGCAGTTCAGGAGGGGGAACCTATGGCTACACCTTC; cdr3_aa: CASSSGGGTYGYTF
v_call: TRBV3-1; j_call: TRBJ1-5; d_call: .; clone_size: .; cdr3_nt: TGTTCCAGCAGCCAAGGCCCGACGGCGGGCCAGCCCCAGCATTTT; cdr3_aa: CSSSQGPTAGQPQHF
v_call: TRBV7-2; j_call: TRBJ2-3; d_call: TRBD2; clone_size: .; cdr3_nt: TGTGCCAGCAGCTTAGAGGTTGATAGGCTAGCGGGAATCAAAAATACGCAGTATTTT; cdr3_aa: CASSLEVDRLAGIKNTQYF
v_call: TRBV11-3; j_call: TRBJ2-1; d_call: .; clone_size: few; cdr3_nt: TGTGCCAGCAGCTTAGAAGGGTCTAGCTCCTACAATGAGCAGTTCTTC; cdr3_aa: CASSLEGSSSYNEQFF
v_call: TRBV4-2; j_call: TRBJ2-1; d_call: TRBD2; clone_size: many; cdr3_nt: TGTGCCAGCAGCACTAGCGGGAGGGACTACAATGAGCAGTTCTTC; cdr3_aa: CASSTSGRDYNEQFF
v_call: TRBV4-1; j_call: TRBJ2-7; d_call: TRBD1; clone_size: few; cdr3_nt: TGCGCCAGCAGCCAACGAATGGCGCCGGGACAGGGGACCTACAACTCCTACGAGCAGTACTTC; cdr3_aa: CASSQRMAPGQGTYNSYEQYF
v_call: TRBV5-1; j_call: TRBJ2-7; d_call: .; clone_size: few; cdr3_nt: TGCGCCAGCAGCCCCTCTCTCCGGGGGAGCTCCTACGAGCAGTACTTC; cdr3_aa: CASSPSLRGSSYEQYF
v_call: TRBV7-2; j_call: TRBJ2-7; d_call: .; clone_size: few; cdr3_nt: TGTGCCAGCAGCCCCCTTCGCGAGCAGTACTTC; cdr3_aa: CASSPLREQYF
v_call: TRBV6-2/TRBV6-3; j_call: TRBJ2-7; d_call: TRBD2; clone_size: .; cdr3_nt: TGTGCCAGCAGTTACATCATGACTAGCGGGGGCCACGAGCAGTACTTC; cdr3_aa: CASSYIMTSGGHEQYF
v_call: TRBV5-1; j_call: TRBJ1-2; d_call: .; clone_size: many; cdr3_nt: TGCGCCAGCAGCTTGGATCCGTCCTATGGCTACACCTTC; cdr3_aa: CASSLDPSYGYTF
v_call: TRBV7-2; j_call: TRBJ2-7; d_call: .; clone_size: many; cdr3_nt: TGTGCCAGCAGCTTAGGCGTAGGGATAGGAGAGCAGTACTTC; cdr3_aa: CASSLGVGIGEQYF